This T cell receptor beta chain was found in a study of blood T cell repertoires in COVID-19. Whole-study context: The United States, Italy and Spain provided the acute and convalescent COVID-19 samples.

Assay used: immunoSEQ multiplex PCR; TCRdb lists only in-frame clones, some missing. The table lists approximately 220,000 clones, around 85% of them singletons. The sample holds one count of this clone. Participants came from roughly 25 US areas, aged about 18 to 100 years. This CDR3 has 15 residues. Germline V lookup: CDR1 SNHLY, CDR2 FYNNEI. With V trimmed by 1 base and J by 3 bases, 2 bases remained unmatched. The sequenced sample consisted of PBMCs or T cells enriched from blood (not recorded which). The source of this sequence is a man aged 35-49 years who had recovered from COVID-19. V and J are TRBV2 and TRBJ1-2; 10 positions agree with TRBD1. The CDR3 is CASSEGTGGDYGYTF. The CDR3 region has the DNA TGTGCCAGCAGTGAAGGGACAGGGGGGGACTATGGCTACACCTTC.